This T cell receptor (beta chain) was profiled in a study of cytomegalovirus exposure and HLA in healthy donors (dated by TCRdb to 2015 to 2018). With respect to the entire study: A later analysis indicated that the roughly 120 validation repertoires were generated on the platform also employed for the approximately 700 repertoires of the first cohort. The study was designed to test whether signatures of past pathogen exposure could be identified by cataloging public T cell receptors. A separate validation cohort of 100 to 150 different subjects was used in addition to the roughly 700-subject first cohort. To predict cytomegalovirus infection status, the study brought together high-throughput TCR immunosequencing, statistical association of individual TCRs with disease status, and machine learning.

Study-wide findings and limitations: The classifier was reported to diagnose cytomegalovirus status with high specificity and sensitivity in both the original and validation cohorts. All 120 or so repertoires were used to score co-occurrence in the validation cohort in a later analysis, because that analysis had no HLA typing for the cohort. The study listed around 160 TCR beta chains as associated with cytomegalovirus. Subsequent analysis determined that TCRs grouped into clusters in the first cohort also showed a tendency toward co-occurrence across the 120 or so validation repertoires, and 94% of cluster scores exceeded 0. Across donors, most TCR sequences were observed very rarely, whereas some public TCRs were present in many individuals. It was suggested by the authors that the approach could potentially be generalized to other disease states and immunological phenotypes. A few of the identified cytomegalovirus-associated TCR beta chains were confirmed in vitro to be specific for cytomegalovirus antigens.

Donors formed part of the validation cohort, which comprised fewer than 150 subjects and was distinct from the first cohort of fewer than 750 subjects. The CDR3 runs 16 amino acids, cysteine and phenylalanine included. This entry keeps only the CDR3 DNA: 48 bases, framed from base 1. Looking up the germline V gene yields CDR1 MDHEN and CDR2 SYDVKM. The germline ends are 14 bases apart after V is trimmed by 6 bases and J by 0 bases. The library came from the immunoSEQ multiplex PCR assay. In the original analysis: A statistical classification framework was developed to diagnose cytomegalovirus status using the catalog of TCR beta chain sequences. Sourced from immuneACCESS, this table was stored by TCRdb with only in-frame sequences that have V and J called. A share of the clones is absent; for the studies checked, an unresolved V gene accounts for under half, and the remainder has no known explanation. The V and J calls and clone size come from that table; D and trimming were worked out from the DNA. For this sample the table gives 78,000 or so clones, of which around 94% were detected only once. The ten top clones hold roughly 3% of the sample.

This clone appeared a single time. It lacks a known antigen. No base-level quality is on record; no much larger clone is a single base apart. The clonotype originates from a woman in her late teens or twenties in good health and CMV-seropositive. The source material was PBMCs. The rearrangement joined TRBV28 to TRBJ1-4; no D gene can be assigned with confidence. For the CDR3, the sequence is CASRLSTGATNEKLFF. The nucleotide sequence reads TGTGCCAGCAGACTTTCGACGGGTGCAACTAATGAAAAACTGTTTTTT.